This T cell receptor (beta chain) was profiled in a study of glioma-infiltrating T cells. On this clonotype itself: Its antigen remains unknown. This may be a read error, as it is one base from a much larger clone. The conserved final phenylalanine or tryptophan is absent from the CDR3, which likely points to a read error.

Trimming pared 9 bases from V and 5 bases from J, leaving 17 bases between. CDR1 and CDR2 (germline): SNHLY, FYNNEI. The CDR3 consists of 14 residues. Findings and caveats of the study: Above-expected tissue-blood divergence occurred in all gliomas, most in low-grade ones.

The iRepertoire nested amplicon-rescue multiplex PCR amplified TCR alpha and beta CDR3s from RNA. One-step reverse transcription and amplification started from approximately 100-400 ng of tissue mRNA or PBMC total RNA. TCRdb passed the multiplex PCR reads through MiXCR, listing each CDR3 protein once. Of roughly 130,000 distinct CDR3 sequences detected, around 25% appear once; the ten largest clones hold about a quarter. Sample: glioma tissue, nonneoplastic brain tissue, or PBMCs (not recorded which). The chain has TRBV2 and TRBJ1-5; D call uncertain. The receptor's source is a human donor with low-grade glioma or glioblastoma, undergoing nonglioma brain surgery, or in good health (not recorded which). CDR3 bases: TGTGCCAGGGGTGAGGGAGGCCCCTATCAGCCCCAGCATCTT. Translation gives CARGEGGPYQPQHL.